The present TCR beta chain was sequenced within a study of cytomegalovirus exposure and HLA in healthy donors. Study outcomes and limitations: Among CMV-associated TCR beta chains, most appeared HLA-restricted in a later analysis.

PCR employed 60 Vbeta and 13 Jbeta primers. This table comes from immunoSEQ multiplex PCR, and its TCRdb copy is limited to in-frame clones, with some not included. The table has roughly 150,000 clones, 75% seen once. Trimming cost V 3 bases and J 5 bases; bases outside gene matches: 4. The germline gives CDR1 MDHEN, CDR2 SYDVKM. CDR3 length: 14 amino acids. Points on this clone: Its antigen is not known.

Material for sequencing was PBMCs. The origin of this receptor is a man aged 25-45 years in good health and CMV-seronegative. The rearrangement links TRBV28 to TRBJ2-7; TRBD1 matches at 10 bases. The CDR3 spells CASSFATGGNEQYF. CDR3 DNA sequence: TGTGCCAGCAGTTTTGCGACAGGGGGCAACGAGCAGTACTTC.